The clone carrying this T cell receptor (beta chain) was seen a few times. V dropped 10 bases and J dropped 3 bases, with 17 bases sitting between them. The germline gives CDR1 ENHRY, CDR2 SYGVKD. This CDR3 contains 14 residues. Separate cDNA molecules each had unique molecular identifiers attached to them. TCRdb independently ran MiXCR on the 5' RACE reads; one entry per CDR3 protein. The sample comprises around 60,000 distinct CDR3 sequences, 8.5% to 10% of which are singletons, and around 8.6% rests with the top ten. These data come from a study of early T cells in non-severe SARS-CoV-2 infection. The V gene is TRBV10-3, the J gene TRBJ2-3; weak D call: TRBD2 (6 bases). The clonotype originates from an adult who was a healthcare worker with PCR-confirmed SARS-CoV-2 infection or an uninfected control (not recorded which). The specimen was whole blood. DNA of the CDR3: TGTGCCACCCGGAGCCTAGCGTATACAGATACGCAGTATTTT. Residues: CATRSLAYTDTQYF.